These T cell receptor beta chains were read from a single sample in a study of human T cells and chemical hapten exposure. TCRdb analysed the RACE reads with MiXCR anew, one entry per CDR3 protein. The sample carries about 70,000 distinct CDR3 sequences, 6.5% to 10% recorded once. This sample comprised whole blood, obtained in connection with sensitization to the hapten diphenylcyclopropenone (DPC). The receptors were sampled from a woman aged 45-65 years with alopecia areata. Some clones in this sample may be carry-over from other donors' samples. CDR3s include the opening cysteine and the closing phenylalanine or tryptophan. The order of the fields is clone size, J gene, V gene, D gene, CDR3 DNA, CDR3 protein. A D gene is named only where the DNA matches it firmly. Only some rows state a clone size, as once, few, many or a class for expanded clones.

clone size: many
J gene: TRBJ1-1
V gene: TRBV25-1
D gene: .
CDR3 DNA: TGTGCCAGCAGTGTCCAGCTAGCCGGCGCTGAAGCTTTCTTT
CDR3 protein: CASSVQLAGAEAFF

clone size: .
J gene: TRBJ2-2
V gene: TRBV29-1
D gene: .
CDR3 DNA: TGCAGCGTTGATGTTCAGGCCACCGGGGAGCTGTTTTTT
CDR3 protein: CSVDVQATGELFF

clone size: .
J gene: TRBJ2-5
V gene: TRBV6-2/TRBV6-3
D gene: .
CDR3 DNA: TGTGCCACCCGGCTGTGGGTCGTAGAGACCCAGTACTTC
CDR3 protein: CATRLWVVETQYF

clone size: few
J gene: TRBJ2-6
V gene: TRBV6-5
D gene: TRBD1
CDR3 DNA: TGTGCCAGCAGGGCCGGGACAGGGGTTGGGGCCAACGTCCTGACTTTC
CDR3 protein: CASRAGTGVGANVLTF

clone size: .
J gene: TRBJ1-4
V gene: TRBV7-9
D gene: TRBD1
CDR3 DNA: TGTGCCAGCGGCCGACCGGGACAGGGTCGAAATGAAAAACTGTTTTTT
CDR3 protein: CASGRPGQGRNEKLFF

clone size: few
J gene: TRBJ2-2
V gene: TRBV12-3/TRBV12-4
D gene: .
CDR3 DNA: TGTGCCAGCAGTTTCCAGGGGCTGGACACCGGGGAGCTGTTTTTT
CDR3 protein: CASSFQGLDTGELFF

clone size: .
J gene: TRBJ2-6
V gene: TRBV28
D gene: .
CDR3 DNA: TGTGCCAGCAGTCTTGGAGGGGCCTTATCTGGGGCCAACGTCCTGACTTTC
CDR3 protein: CASSLGGALSGANVLTF

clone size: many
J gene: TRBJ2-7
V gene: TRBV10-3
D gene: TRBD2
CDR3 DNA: TGTGCCAGCGCATCCCCCTCGAGCGGGGTTTATCAGCAGTACTTC
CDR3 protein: CASASPSSGVYQQYF

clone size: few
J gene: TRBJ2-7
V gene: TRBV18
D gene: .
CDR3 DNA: TGTGCCAGCTCACCCGCAGCCGTCTACGAGCAGTACTTC
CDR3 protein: CASSPAAVYEQYF

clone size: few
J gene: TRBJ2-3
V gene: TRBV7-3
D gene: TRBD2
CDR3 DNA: TGTGCCAGCAGCCCAGGACTAGCGGGGGGAAGAACGCAGTATTTT
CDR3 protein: CASSPGLAGGRTQYF

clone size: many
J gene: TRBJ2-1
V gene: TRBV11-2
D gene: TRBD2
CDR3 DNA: TGTGCCAGCAGCTTAGGACTAGCCCTCACTGAGCAGTTCTTC
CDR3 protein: CASSLGLALTEQFF

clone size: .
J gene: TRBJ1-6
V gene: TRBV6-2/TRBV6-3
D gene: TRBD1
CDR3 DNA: TGTGCCAGCAGCACCGGGACAGAGAATTCACCCCTCAACTTT
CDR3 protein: CASSTGTENSPLNF

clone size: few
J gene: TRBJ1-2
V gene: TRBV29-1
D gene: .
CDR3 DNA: TGCAGCGTTGAAAGGAATCCGGCCGGCACGACTAACTATGGCTACACCTTC
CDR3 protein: CSVERNPAGTTNYGYTF

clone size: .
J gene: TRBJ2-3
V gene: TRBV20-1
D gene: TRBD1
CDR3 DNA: TGCAGTGCTAGAGATCCCCGGACAGGGGCTAGCACAGATACGCAGTATTTT
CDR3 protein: CSARDPRTGASTDTQYF

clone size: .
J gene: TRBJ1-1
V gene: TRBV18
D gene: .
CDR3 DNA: TGTGCCAGCTCACCGCTTGCCCTGAGGGCTGAAGCTTTCTTT
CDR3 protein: CASSPLALRAEAFF

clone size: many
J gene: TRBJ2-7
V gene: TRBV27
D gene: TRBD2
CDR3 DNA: TGTGCCAGCAGTAAGACTAGCGGGAGGCACGAGCAGTACTTC
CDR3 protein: CASSKTSGRHEQYF

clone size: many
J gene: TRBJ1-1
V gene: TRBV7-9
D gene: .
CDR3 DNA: TGTGCCAGCAGCTTAGGGGGCTGGACTGGCCGGGCTGAAGCTTTCTTT
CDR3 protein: CASSLGGWTGRAEAFF

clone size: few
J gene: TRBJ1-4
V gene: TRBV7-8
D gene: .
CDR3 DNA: TGTGCCAGCAGCTTAATTCCCGGGAAAGGTGAAAAACTGTTTTTT
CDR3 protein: CASSLIPGKGEKLFF

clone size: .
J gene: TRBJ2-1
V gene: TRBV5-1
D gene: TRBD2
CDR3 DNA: TGCGCCAGCAGCTTGTCTAGCGGGGCGGGGAATGAGCAGTTCTTC
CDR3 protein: CASSLSSGAGNEQFF

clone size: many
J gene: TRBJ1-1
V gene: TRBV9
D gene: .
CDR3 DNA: TGTGCCAGCAGCGCCTACAGGGCCGGCACTGAAGCTTTCTTT
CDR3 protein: CASSAYRAGTEAFF

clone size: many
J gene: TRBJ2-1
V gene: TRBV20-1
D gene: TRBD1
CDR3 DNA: TGCAGTGCTAGGGCGGGACAGGGGGCTTCAAATGAGCAGTTCTTC
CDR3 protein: CSARAGQGASNEQFF

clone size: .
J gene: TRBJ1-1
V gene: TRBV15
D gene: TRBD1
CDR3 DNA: TGTGCCACCAGCAGAGATAAAGACAGGGCGAACACTGAAGCTTTCTTT
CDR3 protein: CATSRDKDRANTEAFF

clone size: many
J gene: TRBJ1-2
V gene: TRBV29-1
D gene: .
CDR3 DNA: TGCAGCGTTGTCAGGCGCGGCTACACCTTC
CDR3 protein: CSVVRRGYTF

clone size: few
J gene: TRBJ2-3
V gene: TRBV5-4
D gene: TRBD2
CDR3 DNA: TGTGCCAGCAGCTTGGTACTTATAGCGGGGGGGACAGATACGCAGTATTTT
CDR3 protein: CASSLVLIAGGTDTQYF

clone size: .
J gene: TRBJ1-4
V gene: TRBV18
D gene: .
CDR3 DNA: TGTGCCAGCTCATACAGGGTTGGCGAAAAACTGTTTTTT
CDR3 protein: CASSYRVGEKLFF

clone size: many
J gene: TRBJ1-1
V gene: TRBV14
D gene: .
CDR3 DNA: TGTGCCAGCAGCCACGGGTCACCTTGGGGCACTGAAGCTTTCTTT
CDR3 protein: CASSHGSPWGTEAFF

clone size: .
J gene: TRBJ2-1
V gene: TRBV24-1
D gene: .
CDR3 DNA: TGTGCCACCAGTGATCCGGGCCGTAATGAGCAGTTCTTC
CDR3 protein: CATSDPGRNEQFF

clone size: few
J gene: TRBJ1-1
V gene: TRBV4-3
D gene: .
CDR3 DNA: TGCGCCAGCAGCCAAGTTGAAGGTCCGGGGGCTGAAGCTTTCTTT
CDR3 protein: CASSQVEGPGAEAFF

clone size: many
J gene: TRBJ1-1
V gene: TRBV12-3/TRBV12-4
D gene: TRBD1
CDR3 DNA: TGTGCCAGCAGTTTTCAGGGGGTCGCTGAAGCTTTCTTT
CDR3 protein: CASSFQGVAEAFF

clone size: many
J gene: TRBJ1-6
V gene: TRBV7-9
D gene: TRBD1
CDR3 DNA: TGTGCCAGCAGCTTAGTACGGGACAGGGGCAATTCACCCCTCCACTTT
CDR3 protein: CASSLVRDRGNSPLHF

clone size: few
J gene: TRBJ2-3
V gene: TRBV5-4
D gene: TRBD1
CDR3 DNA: TGTGCCAGCAGTTCCGGACAGGGGAGGACAGATACGCAGTATTTT
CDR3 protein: CASSSGQGRTDTQYF

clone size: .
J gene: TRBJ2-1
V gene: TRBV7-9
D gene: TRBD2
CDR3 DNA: TGTGCCAGCAGCTCTTGGGGGGGGGTCTACAATGAGCAGTTCTTC
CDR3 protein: CASSSWGGVYNEQFF

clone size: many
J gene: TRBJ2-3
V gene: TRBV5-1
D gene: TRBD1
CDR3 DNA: TGCGCCAGCAGTTTTGACAGGGTGAGCACAGATACGCAGTATTTT
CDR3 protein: CASSFDRVSTDTQYF

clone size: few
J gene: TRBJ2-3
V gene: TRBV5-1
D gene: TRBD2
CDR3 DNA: TGCGCCAGCTCAGAAGGGCTAGCGGGGGGACGGGATACGCAGTATTTT
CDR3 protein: CASSEGLAGGRDTQYF

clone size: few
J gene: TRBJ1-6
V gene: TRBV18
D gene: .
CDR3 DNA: TGTGCCAGCTCTCTTCTGGGGAATGCCGATTCACCCCTCCACTTT
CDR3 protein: CASSLLGNADSPLHF

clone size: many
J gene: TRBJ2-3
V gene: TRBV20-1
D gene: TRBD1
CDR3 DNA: TGCAGTGTTCCGGGACAGTACACAGATACGCAGTATTTT
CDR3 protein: CSVPGQYTDTQYF

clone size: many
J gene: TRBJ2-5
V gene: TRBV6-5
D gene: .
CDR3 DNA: TGTGCCAGCAGAAGGGGGCAAGAGACCCAGTACTTC
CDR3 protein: CASRRGQETQYF

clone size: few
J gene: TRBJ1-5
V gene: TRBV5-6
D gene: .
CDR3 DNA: TGTGCCAGCACCCAAGGGGGCAATCAGCCCCAGCATTTT
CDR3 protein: CASTQGGNQPQHF

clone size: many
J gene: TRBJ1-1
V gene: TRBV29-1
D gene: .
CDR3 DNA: TGCAGCGTCGACTACGCAGGGGTAGCTTTCTTT
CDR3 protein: CSVDYAGVAFF

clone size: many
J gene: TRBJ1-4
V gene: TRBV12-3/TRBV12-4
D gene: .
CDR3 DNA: TGTGCCAGCAGTTTAAGCAGCCTTAATAAAAAACTGTTTTTT
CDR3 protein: CASSLSSLNKKLFF

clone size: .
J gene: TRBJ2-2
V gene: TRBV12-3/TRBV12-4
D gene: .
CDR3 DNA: TGTGCCAGCAGTTCAGACACCGGGGAGCTGTTTTTT
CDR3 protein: CASSSDTGELFF

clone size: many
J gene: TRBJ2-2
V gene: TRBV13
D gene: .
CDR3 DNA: TGTGCCAGCAGCTTATCCGGGTATCGCACCGGGGAGCTGTTTTTT
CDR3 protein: CASSLSGYRTGELFF

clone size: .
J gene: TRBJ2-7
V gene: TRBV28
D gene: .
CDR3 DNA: TGTGCCAGCAGTCCCATCGCCTACGAGCAGTACTTC
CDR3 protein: CASSPIAYEQYF

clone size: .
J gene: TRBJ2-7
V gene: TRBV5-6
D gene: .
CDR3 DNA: TGTGCCAGCGAAGGGACGGCCGCCTACGAGCAGTACTTC
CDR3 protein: CASEGTAAYEQYF

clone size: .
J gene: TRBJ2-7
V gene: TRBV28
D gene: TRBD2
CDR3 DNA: TGTGCCAGCAGTCTAGCGGGAGCATCAGACTACGAGCAGTACTTC
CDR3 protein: CASSLAGASDYEQYF

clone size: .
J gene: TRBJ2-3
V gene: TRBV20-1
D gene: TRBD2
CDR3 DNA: TGCAGTGCAGAGCGGGGGACGGGCACAGATACGCAGTATTTT
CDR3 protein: CSAERGTGTDTQYF

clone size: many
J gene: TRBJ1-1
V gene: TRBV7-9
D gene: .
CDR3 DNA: TGTGCCAGCAGCTTACAAATGAACACTGAAGCTTTCTTT
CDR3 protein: CASSLQMNTEAFF

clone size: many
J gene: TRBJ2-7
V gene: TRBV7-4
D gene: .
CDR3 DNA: TGTGCCAGCAGCTTGGTGTTCTTCATTGGGTGGGACTTGGAGCAGTACTTC
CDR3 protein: CASSLVFFIGWDLEQYF

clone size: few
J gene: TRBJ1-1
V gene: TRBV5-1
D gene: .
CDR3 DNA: TGCGCCAGCAGCTTGAACCTCCGGGGGCCGAACACTGAAGCTTTCTTT
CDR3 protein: CASSLNLRGPNTEAFF

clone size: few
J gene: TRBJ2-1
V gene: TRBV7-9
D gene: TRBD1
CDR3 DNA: TGTGCCAGCAGCTGGGACAGGCCTAGCTCCTACAATGAGCAGTTCTTC
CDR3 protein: CASSWDRPSSYNEQFF

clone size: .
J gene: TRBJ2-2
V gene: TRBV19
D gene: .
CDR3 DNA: TGTGCCAGTAGCCCGGGACTGAGGGAGCTGTTTTTT
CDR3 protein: CASSPGLRELFF

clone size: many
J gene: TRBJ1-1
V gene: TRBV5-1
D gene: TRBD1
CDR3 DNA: TGCGCCAGCAGCCCGCCGGGACAGGGGGGAAATGAAGCTTTCTTT
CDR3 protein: CASSPPGQGGNEAFF

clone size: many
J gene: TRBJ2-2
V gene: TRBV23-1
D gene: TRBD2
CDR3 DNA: TGCGCCAGCAGTCAGCCTCGGGGGGGCTCCGGGGAGCTGTTTTTT
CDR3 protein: CASSQPRGGSGELFF

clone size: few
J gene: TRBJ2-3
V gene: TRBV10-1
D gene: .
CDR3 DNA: TGCGCCAGGAGCCCGGGACACAACACAGATACGCAGTATTTT
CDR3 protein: CARSPGHNTDTQYF

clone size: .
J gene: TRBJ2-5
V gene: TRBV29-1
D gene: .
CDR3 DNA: TGCAGCGTTGATTATGTTAATTGGTACCAAGAGACCCAGTACTTC
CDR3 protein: CSVDYVNWYQETQYF

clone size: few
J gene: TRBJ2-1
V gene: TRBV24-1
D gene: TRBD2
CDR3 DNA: TGTGCCACCAGTGACCGACTAGCGGCGGTCGATGAGCAGTTCTTC
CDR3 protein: CATSDRLAAVDEQFF

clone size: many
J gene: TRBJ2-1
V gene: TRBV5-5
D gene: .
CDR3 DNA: TGTGCCAGCAGCTTCGCCGGATACGGTGAGCAGTTCTTC
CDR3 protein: CASSFAGYGEQFF

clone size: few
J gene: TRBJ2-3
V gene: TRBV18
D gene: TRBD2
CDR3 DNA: TGTGCCAGCTCCCCTCGCGGGAGGGTCACAGATACGCAGTATTTT
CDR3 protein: CASSPRGRVTDTQYF